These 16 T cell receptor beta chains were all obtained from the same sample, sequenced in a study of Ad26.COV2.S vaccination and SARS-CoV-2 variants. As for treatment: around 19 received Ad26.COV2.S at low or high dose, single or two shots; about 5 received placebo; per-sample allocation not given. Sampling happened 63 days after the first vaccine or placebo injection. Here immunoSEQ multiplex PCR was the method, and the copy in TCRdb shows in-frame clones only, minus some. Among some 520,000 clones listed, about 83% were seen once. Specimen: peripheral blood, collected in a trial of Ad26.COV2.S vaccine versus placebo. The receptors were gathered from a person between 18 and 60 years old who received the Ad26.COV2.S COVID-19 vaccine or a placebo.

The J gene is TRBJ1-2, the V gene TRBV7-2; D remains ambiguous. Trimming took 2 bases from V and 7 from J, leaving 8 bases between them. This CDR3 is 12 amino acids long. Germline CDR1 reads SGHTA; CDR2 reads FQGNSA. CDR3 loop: CASSLTKPGYTF. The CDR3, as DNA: TGTGCCAGCAGCTTAACTAAGCCTGGCTACACCTTC.

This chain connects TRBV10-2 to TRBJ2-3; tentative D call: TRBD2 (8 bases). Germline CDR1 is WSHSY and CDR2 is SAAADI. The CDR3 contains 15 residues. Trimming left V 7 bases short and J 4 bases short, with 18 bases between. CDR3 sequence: CASTREGARADTQYF. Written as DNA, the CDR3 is TGCGCCAGCACCCGGGAGGGGGCAAGGGCAGATACGCAGTATTTT.

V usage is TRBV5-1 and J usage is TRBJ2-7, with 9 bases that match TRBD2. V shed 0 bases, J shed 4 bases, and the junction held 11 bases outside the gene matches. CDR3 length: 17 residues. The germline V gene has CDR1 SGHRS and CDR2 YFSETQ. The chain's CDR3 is CASSLGGTSNRGYEQYF. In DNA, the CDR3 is TGCGCCAGCAGCTTGGGGGGGACTAGCAATCGTGGGTACGAGCAGTACTTC.

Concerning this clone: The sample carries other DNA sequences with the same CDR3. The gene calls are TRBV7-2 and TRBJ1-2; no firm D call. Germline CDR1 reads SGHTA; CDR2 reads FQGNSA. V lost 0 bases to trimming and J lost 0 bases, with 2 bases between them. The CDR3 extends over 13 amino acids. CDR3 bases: TGTGCCAGCAGCTTAGCTACTAACTATGGCTACACCTTC. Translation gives CASSLATNYGYTF.

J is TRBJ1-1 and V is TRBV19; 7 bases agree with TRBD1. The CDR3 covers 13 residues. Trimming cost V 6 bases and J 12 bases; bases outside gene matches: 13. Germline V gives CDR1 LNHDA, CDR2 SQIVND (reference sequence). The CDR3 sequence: CASSLSRGQRSFF. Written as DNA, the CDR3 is TGTGCCAGTAGCCTATCACGGGGACAGAGATCTTTCTTT.

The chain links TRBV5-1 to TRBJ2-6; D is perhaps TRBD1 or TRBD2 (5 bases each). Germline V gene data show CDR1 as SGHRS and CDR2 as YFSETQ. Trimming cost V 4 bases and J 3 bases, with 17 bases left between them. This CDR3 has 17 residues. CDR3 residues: CASSPHAGARGANVLTF. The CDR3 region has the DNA TGCGCCAGCAGCCCGCACGCCGGGGCGCGTGGGGCCAACGTCCTGACTTTC.

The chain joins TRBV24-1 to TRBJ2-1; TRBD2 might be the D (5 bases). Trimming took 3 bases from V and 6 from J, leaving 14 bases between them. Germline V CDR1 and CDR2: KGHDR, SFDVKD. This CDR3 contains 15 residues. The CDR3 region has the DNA TGTGCCACCAGTGATGGCCCTCTAAGCGGCAATGAGCAGTTCTTC. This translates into CATSDGPLSGNEQFF.

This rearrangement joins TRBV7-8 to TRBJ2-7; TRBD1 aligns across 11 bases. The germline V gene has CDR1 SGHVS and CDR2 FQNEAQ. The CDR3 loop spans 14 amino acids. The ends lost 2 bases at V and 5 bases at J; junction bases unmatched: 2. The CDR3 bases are TGTGCCAGCAGCTTATCGGACAGGGGGCACGAGCAGTACTTC. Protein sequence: CASSLSDRGHEQYF.

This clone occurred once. Written as DNA, the CDR3 is TGCAGTGCTAGGGGCGAGCAGTACTTC. As protein: CSARGEQYF. The rearrangement uses TRBV20-1 and TRBJ2-7; D unclear. V shed 3 bases and J shed 6 bases, with 3 bases lying between them. The germline CDR1 and CDR2 sequences are DFQATT and SNEGSKA (reference sequence). This CDR3 region has 9 residues.

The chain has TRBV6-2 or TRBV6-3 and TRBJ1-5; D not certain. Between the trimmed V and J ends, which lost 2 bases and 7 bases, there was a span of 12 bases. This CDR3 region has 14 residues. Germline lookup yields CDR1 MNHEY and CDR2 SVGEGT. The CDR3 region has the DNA TGTGCCAGCAGTTACATTCGGGGTTGGCAGCCCCAGCATTTT. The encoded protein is CASSYIRGWQPQHF.

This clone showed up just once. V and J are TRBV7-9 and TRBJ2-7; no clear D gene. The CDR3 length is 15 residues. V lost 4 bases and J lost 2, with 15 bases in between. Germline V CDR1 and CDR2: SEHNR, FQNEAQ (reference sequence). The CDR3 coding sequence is TGTGCCAGCAGCTCCCCCGAGACAAGTACCTACGAGCAGTACTTC. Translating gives CASSSPETSTYEQYF.

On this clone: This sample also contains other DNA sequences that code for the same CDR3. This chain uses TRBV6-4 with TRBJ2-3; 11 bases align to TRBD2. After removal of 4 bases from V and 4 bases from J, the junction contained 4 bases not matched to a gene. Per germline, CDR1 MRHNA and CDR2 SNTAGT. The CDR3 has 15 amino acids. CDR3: CASSALAGGPDTQYF. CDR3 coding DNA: TGTGCCAGCAGTGCCCTAGCGGGAGGCCCAGATACGCAGTATTTT.

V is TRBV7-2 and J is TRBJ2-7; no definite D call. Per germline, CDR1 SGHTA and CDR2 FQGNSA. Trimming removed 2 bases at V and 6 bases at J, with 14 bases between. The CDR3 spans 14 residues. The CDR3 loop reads CASSLRTTFAEQYF. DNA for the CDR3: TGTGCCAGCAGCTTACGGACCACCTTCGCCGAGCAGTACTTC.

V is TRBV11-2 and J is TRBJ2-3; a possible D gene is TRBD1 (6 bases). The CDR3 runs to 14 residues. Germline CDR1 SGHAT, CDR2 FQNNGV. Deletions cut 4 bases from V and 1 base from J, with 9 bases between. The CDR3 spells CASSSTGGTDTQYF. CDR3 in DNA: TGTGCCAGCAGCTCGACAGGAGGCACAGATACGCAGTATTTT.

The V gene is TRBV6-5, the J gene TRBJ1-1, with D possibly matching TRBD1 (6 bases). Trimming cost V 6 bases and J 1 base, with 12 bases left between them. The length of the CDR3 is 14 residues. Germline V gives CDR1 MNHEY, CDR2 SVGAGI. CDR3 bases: TGTGCCAGCAGGGACCTAGGGGGGAACACTGAAGCTTTCTTT. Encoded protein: CASRDLGGNTEAFF.

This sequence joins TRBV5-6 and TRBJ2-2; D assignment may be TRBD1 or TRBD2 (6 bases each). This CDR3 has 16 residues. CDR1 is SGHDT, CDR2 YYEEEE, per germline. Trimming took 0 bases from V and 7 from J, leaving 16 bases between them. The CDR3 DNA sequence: TGTGCCAGCAGCTTGGCGGCCGGGGGCAGGATCGGGGAGCTGTTTTTT. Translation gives CASSLAAGGRIGELFF.